Listed below are T cell receptor beta chains from one sample, sequenced in a study of metastatic and nonmetastatic thyroid tumors. TCRdb reprocessed the PCR reads via MiXCR. The table has tens of thousands of clones, 20% seen once. Input material: blood. The receptor set was obtained from a female donor with papillary thyroid cancer or a benign thyroid nodule (not recorded which). Some clones in this sample may be carry-over from other donors' samples. CDR3s include the opening cysteine and the closing phenylalanine or tryptophan. A D gene is named only where the DNA matches it firmly. Clone size appears in some rows only: once, few, many, or a class for an expanded clone.

clone_size: few
j_call: TRBJ2-1
d_call: .
v_call: TRBV28
cdr3_nt: TGTGCCAGCAGCCCCGCCGGGTATCGGGGCTCCTACAATGAGCAGTTCTTC
cdr3_aa: CASSPAGYRGSYNEQFF

clone_size: few
j_call: TRBJ2-2
d_call: .
v_call: TRBV6-2/TRBV6-3
cdr3_nt: TGTGCCAGTAGGTGTCTCATTCCAGTCCGGGAGCTGTTTTTT
cdr3_aa: CASRCLIPVRELFF

clone_size: many
j_call: TRBJ2-1
d_call: .
v_call: TRBV19
cdr3_nt: TGTGCCAGTAGTATAATCGCAGACTCCTACAATGAGCAGTTCTTC
cdr3_aa: CASSIIADSYNEQFF

clone_size: many
j_call: TRBJ2-3
d_call: TRBD2
v_call: TRBV11-2
cdr3_nt: TGTGCCAGCAGCCCCGGGACTAGCGGGAGAGTAGCAGATACGCAGTATTTT
cdr3_aa: CASSPGTSGRVADTQYF

clone_size: many
j_call: TRBJ2-7
d_call: .
v_call: TRBV4-1
cdr3_nt: TGCGCCAGCAGCCAAGGTGCAGGAGGAACCTACGAGCAGTACTTC
cdr3_aa: CASSQGAGGTYEQYF

clone_size: .
j_call: TRBJ2-5
d_call: TRBD2
v_call: TRBV20-1
cdr3_nt: TGTAGTGCTAGCGGGAGCCAAGAGACCCAGTACTTC
cdr3_aa: CSASGSQETQYF

clone_size: many
j_call: TRBJ2-6
d_call: .
v_call: TRBV9
cdr3_nt: TGTGCCAGCAGTCCCGGGACAAACCCAAATTTGGGGGCCAACGTCCTGACTTTC
cdr3_aa: CASSPGTNPNLGANVLTF

clone_size: .
j_call: TRBJ1-2
d_call: .
v_call: TRBV5-1
cdr3_nt: TGCGCCAGCAGCTCTTCACTTGTCTATGGCTACACCTTC
cdr3_aa: CASSSSLVYGYTF

clone_size: many
j_call: TRBJ2-1
d_call: .
v_call: TRBV20-1
cdr3_nt: TGCAGTGCAACGGACTACATGAGCTCCTACAATGAGCAGTTCTTC
cdr3_aa: CSATDYMSSYNEQFF

clone_size: .
j_call: TRBJ2-7
d_call: .
v_call: TRBV6-2/TRBV6-3
cdr3_nt: TGTGCCAGCAGCTTAGTTTCGGGGAATTCCTACGAGCAGTACTTC
cdr3_aa: CASSLVSGNSYEQYF

clone_size: medium-sized
j_call: TRBJ1-1
d_call: .
v_call: TRBV6-1
cdr3_nt: TGTGCCAGTCAAAGGACACACGAAGCTTTCTTT
cdr3_aa: CASQRTHEAFF